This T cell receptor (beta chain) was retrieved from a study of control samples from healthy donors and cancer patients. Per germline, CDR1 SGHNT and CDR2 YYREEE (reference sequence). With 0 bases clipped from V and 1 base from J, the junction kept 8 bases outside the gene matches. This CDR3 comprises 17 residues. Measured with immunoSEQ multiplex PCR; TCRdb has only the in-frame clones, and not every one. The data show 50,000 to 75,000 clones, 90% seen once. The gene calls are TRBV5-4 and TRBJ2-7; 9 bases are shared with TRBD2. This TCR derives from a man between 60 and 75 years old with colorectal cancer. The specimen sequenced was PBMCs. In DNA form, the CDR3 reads TGTGCCAGCAGCTTGGCGTTGTTAGCGGGGGAGTCCTACGAGCAGTACTTC. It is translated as CASSLALLAGESYEQYF.